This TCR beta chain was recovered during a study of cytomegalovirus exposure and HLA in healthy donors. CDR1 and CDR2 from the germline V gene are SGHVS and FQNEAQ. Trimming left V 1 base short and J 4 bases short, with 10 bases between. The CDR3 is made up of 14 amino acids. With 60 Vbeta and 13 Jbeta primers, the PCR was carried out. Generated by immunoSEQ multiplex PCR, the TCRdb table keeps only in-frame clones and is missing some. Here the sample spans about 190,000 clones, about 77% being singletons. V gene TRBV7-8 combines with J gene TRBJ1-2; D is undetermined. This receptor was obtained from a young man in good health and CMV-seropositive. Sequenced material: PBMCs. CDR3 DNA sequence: TGTGCCAGCAGCTTAGGTAGCAGCCTCTATGGCTACACCTTC. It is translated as CASSLGSSLYGYTF.